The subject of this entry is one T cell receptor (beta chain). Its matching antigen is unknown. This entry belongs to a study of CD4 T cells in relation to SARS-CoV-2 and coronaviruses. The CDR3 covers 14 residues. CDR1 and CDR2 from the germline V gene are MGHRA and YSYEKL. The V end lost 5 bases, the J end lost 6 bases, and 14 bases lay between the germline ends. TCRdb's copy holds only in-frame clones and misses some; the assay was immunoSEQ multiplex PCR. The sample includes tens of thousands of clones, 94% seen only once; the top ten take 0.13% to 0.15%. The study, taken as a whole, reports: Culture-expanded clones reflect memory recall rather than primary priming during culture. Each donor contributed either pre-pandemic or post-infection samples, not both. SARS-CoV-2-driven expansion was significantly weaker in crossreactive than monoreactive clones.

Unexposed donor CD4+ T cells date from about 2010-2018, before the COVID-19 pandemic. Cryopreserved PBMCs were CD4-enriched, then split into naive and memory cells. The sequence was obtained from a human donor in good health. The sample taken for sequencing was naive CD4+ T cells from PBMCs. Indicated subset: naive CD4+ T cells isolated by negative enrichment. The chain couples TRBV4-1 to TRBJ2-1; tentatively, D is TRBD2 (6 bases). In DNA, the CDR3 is TGCGCCAGCAGCTTAGGGAGGAGCCTCAATGAGCAGTTCTTC. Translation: CASSLGRSLNEQFF.